This T cell receptor (beta chain) emerged from a study of cytomegalovirus exposure and HLA in healthy donors. The germline V gene encodes CDR1 MGHRA and CDR2 YSYEKL. Trimming left V 0 bases short and J 4 bases short, with 10 bases between. The CDR3 is 15 residues long. PCR was performed using 60 Vbeta and 13 Jbeta primers. Sequencing was performed with immunoSEQ multiplex PCR; in TCRdb, only in-frame clones are kept and a portion is missing. The sample carries some 150,000 clones, about 75% recorded once. The chain has TRBV4-1 and TRBJ1-3; D gene ambiguous. Sequenced sample: PBMCs. The clonotype was recovered from a woman aged 25-40 years in good health and CMV-seronegative. The CDR3, as DNA: TGCGCCAGCAGCCAAGACGGCGGTAGAGGAAACACCATATATTTT. Translated, it gives CASSQDGGRGNTIYF.